A selection of T cell receptor beta chains follows, all from one sample in a study of PD-L1 blockade in urothelial cancer. TCRdb's table, derived via immunoSEQ multiplex PCR, lists solely in-frame clones and lacks some. The sample contains 40,000 to 60,000 clones, around 79% of which appear only once. The source material was PBMCs, sampled around atezolizumab (anti-PD-L1) treatment. Receptor source: a man aged 70-80 years with urothelial cancer. Each CDR3 is given with its conserved first and last residue. D genes are given only for firm matches. Expanded clones get a size class; other rows say once, few or many, or leave the size out.

D gene: -; V gene: TRBV5-4; J gene: TRBJ2-2; clone size: once; CDR3 DNA: TGTGCCAGCAGCTTGCATTCAGGGCCCGGGGAGCTGTTTTTT; CDR3 protein: CASSLHSGPGELFF
D gene: TRBD1; V gene: TRBV29-1; J gene: TRBJ2-2; clone size: medium-sized; CDR3 DNA: TGCAGCGTTCGAGTTGGAGGGACAGGGGCCGCCACCGGGGAGCTGTTTTTT; CDR3 protein: CSVRVGGTGAATGELFF
D gene: TRBD2; V gene: TRBV5-1; J gene: TRBJ2-1; clone size: -; CDR3 DNA: TGCGCCAGCAGCTACCCCGGGATAGCGGGAGCTCTTAACAATGAGCAGTTCTTC; CDR3 protein: CASSYPGIAGALNNEQFF
D gene: -; V gene: TRBV28; J gene: TRBJ2-3; clone size: -; CDR3 DNA: TGTGCCAGCAGTTTAAAGGGAGCGGGCCGCACAGATACGCAGTATTTT; CDR3 protein: CASSLKGAGRTDTQYF
D gene: -; V gene: TRBV28; J gene: TRBJ2-5; clone size: once; CDR3 DNA: TGTGCCAGCAGTTCCCCAGGGCAGGCTAAAGAGACCCAGTACTTC; CDR3 protein: CASSSPGQAKETQYF
D gene: -; V gene: TRBV27; J gene: TRBJ2-2; clone size: -; CDR3 DNA: TGTGCCAGCAGTTTATCACTATATACTGCCGGGGAGCTGTTTTTT; CDR3 protein: CASSLSLYTAGELFF
D gene: TRBD1; V gene: TRBV29-1; J gene: TRBJ2-1; clone size: -; CDR3 DNA: TGCAGCGCCAGGGGGCGGATCAATGAGCAGTTCTTC; CDR3 protein: CSARGRINEQFF
D gene: TRBD1; V gene: TRBV27; J gene: TRBJ1-2; clone size: -; CDR3 DNA: TGTGCCAGCAGCCCTCAAGACAGGGTCTATGGCTACACCTTC; CDR3 protein: CASSPQDRVYGYTF
D gene: -; V gene: TRBV6-5; J gene: TRBJ1-3; clone size: -; CDR3 DNA: TGTGCCAGCAGTATTTGGAGGGGCTCTGGAAACACCATATATTTT; CDR3 protein: CASSIWRGSGNTIYF
D gene: -; V gene: TRBV6-6; J gene: TRBJ2-7; clone size: -; CDR3 DNA: TGTGCCAGCAGTTTTGGGACCGGGGGCTACGAGCAGTACTTC; CDR3 protein: CASSFGTGGYEQYF
D gene: -; V gene: TRBV5-4; J gene: TRBJ2-3; clone size: -; CDR3 DNA: TGTGCCAGCAGCTTGTACACCGTTAGCACAGATACGCAGTATTTT; CDR3 protein: CASSLYTVSTDTQYF
D gene: -; V gene: TRBV28; J gene: TRBJ1-2; clone size: -; CDR3 DNA: TGTGCCAGCAGTCCCCCAACTAACTATGGCTACACCTTC; CDR3 protein: CASSPPTNYGYTF
D gene: -; V gene: TRBV6-5; J gene: TRBJ2-5; clone size: -; CDR3 DNA: TGTGCCAGCAGCCATTCAGGGGGGAGAGAGACCCAGTACTTC; CDR3 protein: CASSHSGGRETQYF
D gene: -; V gene: TRBV5-6; J gene: TRBJ1-4; clone size: -; CDR3 DNA: TGTGCCAGCAGCTTGGCCTCCGGGTATGGCGAAAAACTGTTTTTT; CDR3 protein: CASSLASGYGEKLFF
D gene: TRBD1; V gene: TRBV11-2; J gene: TRBJ2-3; clone size: -; CDR3 DNA: TGTGCCAGCAGCCGCGGACAGGGGACAGATACGCAGTATTTT; CDR3 protein: CASSRGQGTDTQYF
D gene: -; V gene: TRBV28; J gene: TRBJ2-3; clone size: -; CDR3 DNA: TGTGCCAGCACCCCCCGGGGGTACCAGGGGCCTAGCGGCATTCGAGATACGCAGTATTTT; CDR3 protein: CASTPRGYQGPSGIRDTQYF
D gene: TRBD2; V gene: TRBV7-6; J gene: TRBJ2-3; clone size: -; CDR3 DNA: TGTGCCAGCAGCCCTACAACGACTAGCCGTAGGGGCACAGATACGCAGTATTTT; CDR3 protein: CASSPTTTSRRGTDTQYF
D gene: -; V gene: TRBV5-1; J gene: TRBJ1-4; clone size: -; CDR3 DNA: TGCGCCAGCAGCCTAAACCGCGCCCATGAAAAACTGTTTTTT; CDR3 protein: CASSLNRAHEKLFF
D gene: TRBD1; V gene: TRBV12-5; J gene: TRBJ2-1; clone size: -; CDR3 DNA: TGTGCTAGTGGATCGGGACAGCTCTCCTACAATGAGCAGTTCTTC; CDR3 protein: CASGSGQLSYNEQFF
D gene: TRBD2; V gene: TRBV19; J gene: TRBJ2-1; clone size: -; CDR3 DNA: TGTGCCAGTAGTAGGTACGGACTAGCAGTCAATGAGCAGTTCTTC; CDR3 protein: CASSRYGLAVNEQFF
D gene: -; V gene: TRBV28; J gene: TRBJ1-1; clone size: once; CDR3 DNA: TGTGCCAGCACGGAGATGAACACTGAAGCTTTCTTT; CDR3 protein: CASTEMNTEAFF
D gene: -; V gene: TRBV19; J gene: TRBJ1-1; clone size: -; CDR3 DNA: TGTGCCAGTAGTATAGTTGCAGGGGAAGGGTCTGAAGCTTTCTTT; CDR3 protein: CASSIVAGEGSEAFF
D gene: TRBD2; V gene: TRBV2; J gene: TRBJ2-1; clone size: -; CDR3 DNA: TGTGCCAGCAGTGAGCCCCTCGCTAGCGGGAGGGACTACAATGAGCAGTTCTTC; CDR3 protein: CASSEPLASGRDYNEQFF
D gene: -; V gene: TRBV11-2; J gene: TRBJ1-5; clone size: -; CDR3 DNA: TGTGCCAGCAGCACAGGGTTGGATCAGCCCCAGCATTTT; CDR3 protein: CASSTGLDQPQHF
D gene: TRBD2; V gene: TRBV30; J gene: TRBJ2-1; clone size: -; CDR3 DNA: TGTGCCTGGAGTAGGACTAGCGGGTTCGACAATGAGCAGTTCTTC; CDR3 protein: CAWSRTSGFDNEQFF
D gene: TRBD1; V gene: TRBV18; J gene: TRBJ2-7; clone size: few; CDR3 DNA: TGTGCCAGCTCACCACCGCAGGGGGCCTCCTACGAGCAGTACTTC; CDR3 protein: CASSPPQGASYEQYF
D gene: -; V gene: TRBV6-1; J gene: TRBJ2-7; clone size: -; CDR3 DNA: TGTGCCAGCAGTGAATCGGATAGCGAATCCTACGAGCAGTACTTC; CDR3 protein: CASSESDSESYEQYF
D gene: -; V gene: TRBV6-1; J gene: TRBJ2-7; clone size: -; CDR3 DNA: TGTGCCAGCAGCGTCACTTACGAGCAGTACTTC; CDR3 protein: CASSVTYEQYF
D gene: TRBD2; V gene: TRBV2; J gene: TRBJ2-7; clone size: -; CDR3 DNA: TGTGCCAGCAGTGAGGTTTTGACTAGCGGGAGCTCCTACGAGCAGTACTTC; CDR3 protein: CASSEVLTSGSSYEQYF
D gene: -; V gene: TRBV10-3; J gene: TRBJ1-2; clone size: few; CDR3 DNA: TGTGCCACCGAGCAGGGAAACTATGGCTACACCTTC; CDR3 protein: CATEQGNYGYTF
D gene: TRBD1; V gene: TRBV7-9; J gene: TRBJ1-4; clone size: -; CDR3 DNA: TGTGCCAGCAGCTTTAACGCAGGGGGGAATGAAAAACTGTTTTTT; CDR3 protein: CASSFNAGGNEKLFF
D gene: TRBD1; V gene: TRBV6-1; J gene: TRBJ2-7; clone size: -; CDR3 DNA: TGTGCCAGCAGCGACAGGGTACCCTACGAGCAGTACTTC; CDR3 protein: CASSDRVPYEQYF
D gene: -; V gene: TRBV7-9; J gene: TRBJ2-7; clone size: -; CDR3 DNA: TGTGCCAGCAGACTGGACAACTCCGAGCAGTACTTC; CDR3 protein: CASRLDNSEQYF
D gene: -; V gene: TRBV15; J gene: TRBJ2-4; clone size: -; CDR3 DNA: TGTGCCACCAGCCCGGGGGATCCCAAAAACATTCAGTACTTC; CDR3 protein: CATSPGDPKNIQYF
D gene: -; V gene: TRBV12-5; J gene: TRBJ1-3; clone size: -; CDR3 DNA: TGTGCTAGTGGTTTGGACAGGGACCCCGGAAACACCATATATTTT; CDR3 protein: CASGLDRDPGNTIYF
D gene: TRBD2; V gene: TRBV7-6; J gene: TRBJ2-2; clone size: -; CDR3 DNA: TGTGCCAGCGGGACTAGCGATAACACCGGGGAGCTGTTTTTT; CDR3 protein: CASGTSDNTGELFF
D gene: -; V gene: TRBV28; J gene: TRBJ1-1; clone size: few; CDR3 DNA: TGTGCCAGCAGTTTCGCGGGGTCAAGAGCTTTCTTT; CDR3 protein: CASSFAGSRAFF
D gene: TRBD2; V gene: TRBV28; J gene: TRBJ2-2; clone size: -; CDR3 DNA: TGTGCCAGCATCCGCGGGGGTGGAGGGACCGGGGAGCTGTTTTTT; CDR3 protein: CASIRGGGGTGELFF
D gene: -; V gene: TRBV5-1; J gene: TRBJ2-1; clone size: -; CDR3 DNA: TGCGCCAGCAGCTCAAGGGACATCGGATACAATGAGCAGTTCTTC; CDR3 protein: CASSSRDIGYNEQFF
D gene: TRBD2; V gene: TRBV5-1; J gene: TRBJ2-5; clone size: -; CDR3 DNA: TGCGCCAGCAGCTTCTCTAGGGCGGGAGCCCAAGAGACCCAGTACTTC; CDR3 protein: CASSFSRAGAQETQYF
D gene: -; V gene: TRBV30; J gene: TRBJ2-1; clone size: -; CDR3 DNA: TGTGCCTGGACCCACCTGGGCAGGGGGGATTACAATGAGCAGTTCTTC; CDR3 protein: CAWTHLGRGDYNEQFF
D gene: TRBD2; V gene: TRBV6-1; J gene: TRBJ2-1; clone size: -; CDR3 DNA: TGTGCCAGCAGTGCGACTAGCGGTCAAGGGAGTGAGCAGTTCTTC; CDR3 protein: CASSATSGQGSEQFF
D gene: TRBD1; V gene: TRBV28; J gene: TRBJ1-5; clone size: few; CDR3 DNA: TGTGCCAGCAGTTCGGACAGGGGTGTGAATCAGCCCCAGCATTTT; CDR3 protein: CASSSDRGVNQPQHF
D gene: TRBD1; V gene: TRBV29-1; J gene: TRBJ2-3; clone size: -; CDR3 DNA: TGCAGCGTTGGGGATTCGGGACAGGTCACAGATACGCAGTATTTT; CDR3 protein: CSVGDSGQVTDTQYF
D gene: -; V gene: TRBV10-3; J gene: TRBJ2-3; clone size: -; CDR3 DNA: TGTGCCATCGGACTTAACACAGATACGCAGTATTTT; CDR3 protein: CAIGLNTDTQYF
D gene: TRBD1; V gene: TRBV28; J gene: TRBJ1-2; clone size: -; CDR3 DNA: TGTGCCAGCAGTTTATGGGGACAGCCGTTTTCCAACACCTTC; CDR3 protein: CASSLWGQPFSNTF
D gene: -; V gene: TRBV2; J gene: TRBJ1-1; clone size: -; CDR3 DNA: TGTGCCAGCAGGGTACAGGGAGTTCGCACTGAAGCTTTCTTT; CDR3 protein: CASRVQGVRTEAFF
D gene: TRBD2; V gene: TRBV5-6; J gene: TRBJ2-1; clone size: once; CDR3 DNA: TGTGCCAGCAGCTTGGGGGGAGGGCCCTACAATGAGCAGTTCTTC; CDR3 protein: CASSLGGGPYNEQFF
D gene: TRBD1; V gene: TRBV4-2; J gene: TRBJ1-5; clone size: -; CDR3 DNA: TGTGCCAGCAGCCAAGATAGGGGACAGGGGTCCCAGCCCCAGCATTTT; CDR3 protein: CASSQDRGQGSQPQHF
D gene: TRBD1; V gene: TRBV6-1; J gene: TRBJ2-5; clone size: once; CDR3 DNA: TGTGCCAGCAGTAGAGGACAGGGGGGCCAAGAGACCCAGTACTTC; CDR3 protein: CASSRGQGGQETQYF
D gene: TRBD1; V gene: TRBV7-3; J gene: TRBJ1-1; clone size: -; CDR3 DNA: TGTGCCAGCAGCCCGGGACAGGGGGCACCTACCACTGAAGCTTTCTTT; CDR3 protein: CASSPGQGAPTTEAFF
D gene: -; V gene: TRBV18; J gene: TRBJ2-1; clone size: -; CDR3 DNA: TGTGCCAGCTCAAGCGGGCAGGATCTAGAGCAGTTCTTC; CDR3 protein: CASSSGQDLEQFF
D gene: -; V gene: TRBV7-6; J gene: TRBJ1-1; clone size: few; CDR3 DNA: TGTGCCAGCAGCCGAGGACTCGGTATCAACACTGAAGCTTTCTTT; CDR3 protein: CASSRGLGINTEAFF
D gene: -; V gene: TRBV7-8; J gene: TRBJ2-5; clone size: -; CDR3 DNA: TGTGCCAGCAGCTTAGCGCAGGTCGGGAGCAGGTACTTC; CDR3 protein: CASSLAQVGSRYF